These T cell receptor beta chains were read from a single sample in a study of shared clonotypes between healthy human individuals. Profiling relied on immunoSEQ multiplex PCR, and the TCRdb table lists in-frame clones only, not all of them. The sample contains around 500,000 clones, around 80% of which appear only once. What was sequenced was PBMCs. Receptors were obtained from a woman aged 40 to 50 in good health. Some clones in this sample may be carry-over from other donors' samples. CDR3s leave out the opening cysteine and the closing phenylalanine or tryptophan. The order of the fields is V gene, J gene, clone size, CDR3 protein. The size of a clone is reported for some rows only, either as once, few or many, or as a class for expanded clones.

v_gene: TRBV28
j_gene: TRBJ2-7
abundance: few
CDR3aa: AGSNRYEQY

v_gene: TRBV7-9
j_gene: TRBJ2-1
abundance: NA
CDR3aa: ASSLIGGRSSYNEQF

v_gene: TRBV4-1
j_gene: TRBJ1-5
abundance: NA
CDR3aa: ASSQGTGDQPQH

v_gene: TRBV11-2
j_gene: TRBJ1-2
abundance: NA
CDR3aa: ASSLGQEYGYT

v_gene: TRBV28
j_gene: TRBJ1-4
abundance: few
CDR3aa: ASSLRGEQLF

v_gene: TRBV10-3
j_gene: TRBJ1-5
abundance: few
CDR3aa: AIRGENSNQPQH

v_gene: TRBV10-2
j_gene: TRBJ2-7
abundance: NA
CDR3aa: ASRDILAGVSEQY

v_gene: TRBV5-1
j_gene: TRBJ2-7
abundance: NA
CDR3aa: ASSLGFGAFYEQY

v_gene: TRBV6-6
j_gene: TRBJ2-3
abundance: NA
CDR3aa: ASSYGQGPDTQY

v_gene: TRBV9
j_gene: TRBJ2-5
abundance: NA
CDR3aa: ASSVDLAGAGETQY

v_gene: TRBV18
j_gene: TRBJ2-2
abundance: NA
CDR3aa: ASSPRTGGPGFGELF

v_gene: TRBV4-1
j_gene: TRBJ1-1
abundance: NA
CDR3aa: ASSQDHFAQGDTEAF

v_gene: TRBV18
j_gene: TRBJ2-1
abundance: NA
CDR3aa: ASSRGGTGNEQF

v_gene: TRBV15
j_gene: TRBJ2-5
abundance: NA
CDR3aa: ATSRDLGTAETQY

v_gene: TRBV7-6
j_gene: TRBJ1-1
abundance: NA
CDR3aa: ASSPRWGTEAF

v_gene: TRBV12-2
j_gene: TRBJ2-1
abundance: NA
CDR3aa: ASRLLERESYNEQF

v_gene: TRBV2
j_gene: TRBJ2-2
abundance: NA
CDR3aa: ASRGQGAGGELF

v_gene: TRBV7-9
j_gene: TRBJ2-1
abundance: NA
CDR3aa: ASRSGTADNEQF

v_gene: TRBV5-5
j_gene: TRBJ2-1
abundance: NA
CDR3aa: ASSSVRFGNEQF

v_gene: TRBV7-9
j_gene: TRBJ2-2
abundance: NA
CDR3aa: ASSPTATGELF

v_gene: TRBV9
j_gene: TRBJ2-1
abundance: NA
CDR3aa: ASSVGINNEQF

v_gene: TRBV6-5
j_gene: TRBJ1-6
abundance: NA
CDR3aa: ASSRQGGSPLH

v_gene: TRBV4-3
j_gene: TRBJ2-4
abundance: NA
CDR3aa: ASSQDPRTRENIQY

v_gene: TRBV9
j_gene: TRBJ2-7
abundance: NA
CDR3aa: ASSVGMSPYEQY

v_gene: TRBV11-2
j_gene: TRBJ2-7
abundance: NA
CDR3aa: ASSLDWGAGGEQY

v_gene: TRBV21-1
j_gene: TRBJ1-5
abundance: once
CDR3aa: ASSKWGDRGARGSNQPQH

v_gene: TRBV28
j_gene: TRBJ1-2
abundance: NA
CDR3aa: ASTPGGIHPNGYT

v_gene: TRBV29-1
j_gene: TRBJ1-2
abundance: NA
CDR3aa: SVGGRNYT

v_gene: TRBV9
j_gene: TRBJ2-7
abundance: NA
CDR3aa: ASSATGGSYEQY

v_gene: TRBV4-1
j_gene: TRBJ2-5
abundance: NA
CDR3aa: ASSRQGGETQY

v_gene: TRBV11-1
j_gene: NA
abundance: NA
CDR3aa: ASSLFGKSYEQY

v_gene: TRBV29-1
j_gene: TRBJ2-1
abundance: NA
CDR3aa: SVSLSRGTNEQF

v_gene: TRBV29-1
j_gene: TRBJ2-3
abundance: NA
CDR3aa: SPSWGGEGDTQY

v_gene: TRBV2
j_gene: TRBJ2-5
abundance: NA
CDR3aa: ASSRDFEETQY

v_gene: TRBV9
j_gene: TRBJ2-2
abundance: few
CDR3aa: ASSVNPGHSNTGELF

v_gene: TRBV2
j_gene: TRBJ2-2
abundance: once
CDR3aa: ASNGQGANTGELF

v_gene: TRBV7-9
j_gene: TRBJ2-3
abundance: few
CDR3aa: ASSLARGEGGTDTQY

v_gene: TRBV6-6
j_gene: TRBJ2-3
abundance: few
CDR3aa: ASRVTSGRKITQY

v_gene: TRBV7-2
j_gene: TRBJ2-5
abundance: NA
CDR3aa: ASSGTRVAAQY

v_gene: TRBV2
j_gene: TRBJ2-7
abundance: NA
CDR3aa: ASTRQIYEQY

v_gene: TRBV7-2
j_gene: TRBJ2-1
abundance: NA
CDR3aa: ASSNGLGYNEQF

v_gene: TRBV30
j_gene: TRBJ1-2
abundance: NA
CDR3aa: AVGTGVGYT

v_gene: TRBV27
j_gene: NA
abundance: NA
CDR3aa: ASRGATYEQY

v_gene: TRBV27
j_gene: TRBJ2-7
abundance: NA
CDR3aa: ASSYRTSGRGDEQY

v_gene: TRBV30
j_gene: TRBJ2-5
abundance: NA
CDR3aa: AWSVGETQY

v_gene: TRBV18
j_gene: TRBJ2-6
abundance: NA
CDR3aa: ASSPPTGTGALSGANVLT

v_gene: TRBV6-6
j_gene: TRBJ2-1
abundance: NA
CDR3aa: ASSPGTGANEQF

v_gene: TRBV10-2
j_gene: TRBJ2-1
abundance: NA
CDR3aa: ASTRGGSHEQF

v_gene: TRBV7-2
j_gene: TRBJ2-7
abundance: NA
CDR3aa: ASSSLAGSSYEQY

v_gene: TRBV7-3
j_gene: TRBJ2-3
abundance: NA
CDR3aa: ASSLGLAGDTQY

v_gene: TRBV4-2
j_gene: TRBJ1-2
abundance: NA
CDR3aa: ASRQGANYGYT

v_gene: TRBV11-1
j_gene: TRBJ2-7
abundance: NA
CDR3aa: ASSLYSGSSYEQY

v_gene: TRBV6-1
j_gene: TRBJ1-2
abundance: NA
CDR3aa: ASRPDRPYGYT

v_gene: TRBV6-1
j_gene: TRBJ2-6
abundance: NA
CDR3aa: ASSGLAGANVLT